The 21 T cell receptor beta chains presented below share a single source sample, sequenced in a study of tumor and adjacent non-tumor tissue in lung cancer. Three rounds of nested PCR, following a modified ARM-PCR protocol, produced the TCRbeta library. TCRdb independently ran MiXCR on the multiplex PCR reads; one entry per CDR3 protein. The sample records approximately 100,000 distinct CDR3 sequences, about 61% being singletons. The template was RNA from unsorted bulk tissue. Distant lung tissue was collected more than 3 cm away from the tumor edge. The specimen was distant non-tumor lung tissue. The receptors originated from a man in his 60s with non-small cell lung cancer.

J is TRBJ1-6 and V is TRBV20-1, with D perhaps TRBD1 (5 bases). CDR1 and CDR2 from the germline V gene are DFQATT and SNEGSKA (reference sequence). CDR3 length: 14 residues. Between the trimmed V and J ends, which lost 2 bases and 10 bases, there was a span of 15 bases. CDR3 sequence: CSARPAGTGSPLHF. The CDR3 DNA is TGCAGTGCTAGACCTGCAGGGACCGGGTCACCCCTCCACTTT.

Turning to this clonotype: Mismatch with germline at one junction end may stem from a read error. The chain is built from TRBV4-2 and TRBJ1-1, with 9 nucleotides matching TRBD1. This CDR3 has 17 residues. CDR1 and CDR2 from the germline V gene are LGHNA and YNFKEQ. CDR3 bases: TGTGCCAGCAGCCAAGAAGCTAACGGACAGGGGATCACTGAAGCCTTCTTT. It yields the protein CASSQEANGQGITEAFF.

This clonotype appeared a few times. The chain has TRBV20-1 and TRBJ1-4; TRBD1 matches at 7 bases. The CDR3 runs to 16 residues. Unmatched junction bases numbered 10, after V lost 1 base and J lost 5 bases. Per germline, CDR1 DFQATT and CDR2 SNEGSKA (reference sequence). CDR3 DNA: TGCAGTGCTAGAGTCCCAGGGGGAGTACCCAATGAAAAACTGTTTTTT. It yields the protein CSARVPGGVPNEKLFF.

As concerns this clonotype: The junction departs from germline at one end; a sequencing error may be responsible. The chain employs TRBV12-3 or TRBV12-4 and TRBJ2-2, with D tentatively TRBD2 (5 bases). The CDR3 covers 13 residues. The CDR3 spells CPSSLRAAGVLFF. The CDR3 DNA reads TGTCCCAGCAGTTTACGTGCCGCCGGGGTGCTGTTTTTT.

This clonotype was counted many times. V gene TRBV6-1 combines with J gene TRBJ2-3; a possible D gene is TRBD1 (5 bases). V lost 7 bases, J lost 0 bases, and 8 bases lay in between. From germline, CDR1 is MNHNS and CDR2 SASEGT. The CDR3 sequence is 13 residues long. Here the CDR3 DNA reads TGTGCCAGCAACCAGGGTAGCACAGATACGCAGTATTTT. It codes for CASNQGSTDTQYF.

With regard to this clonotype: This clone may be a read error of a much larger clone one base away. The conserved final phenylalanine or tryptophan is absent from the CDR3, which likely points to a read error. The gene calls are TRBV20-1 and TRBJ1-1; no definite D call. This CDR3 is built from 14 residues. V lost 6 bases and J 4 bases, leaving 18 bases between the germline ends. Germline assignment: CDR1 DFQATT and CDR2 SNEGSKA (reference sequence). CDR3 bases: TGCAGTGCCGAAGGCACGACGGGTAGCACTGAAGCTTTCTTG. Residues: CSAEGTTGSTEAFL.

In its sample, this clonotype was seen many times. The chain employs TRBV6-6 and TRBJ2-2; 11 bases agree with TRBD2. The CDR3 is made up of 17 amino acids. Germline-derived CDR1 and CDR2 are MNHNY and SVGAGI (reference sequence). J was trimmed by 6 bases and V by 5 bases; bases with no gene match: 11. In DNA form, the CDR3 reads TGTGCCAGCAGTCCCGGACTAGCGGGCCACCTTTCCGGGGAGCTGTTTTTT. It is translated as CASSPGLAGHLSGELFF.

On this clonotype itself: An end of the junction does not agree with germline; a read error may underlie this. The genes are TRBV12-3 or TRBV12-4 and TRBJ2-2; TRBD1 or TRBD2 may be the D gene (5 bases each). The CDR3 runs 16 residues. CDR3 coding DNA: TGTGCCAGCAGTCCCTCAGGGCTCGGTGATGCCGGGGAGCTGTTTTTC. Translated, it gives CASSPSGLGDAGELFF.

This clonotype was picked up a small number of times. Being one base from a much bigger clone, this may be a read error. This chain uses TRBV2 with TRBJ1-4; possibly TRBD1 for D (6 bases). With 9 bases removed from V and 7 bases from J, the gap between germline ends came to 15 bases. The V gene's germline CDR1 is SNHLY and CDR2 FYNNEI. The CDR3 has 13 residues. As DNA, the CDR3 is TGTGCCAGTGAGGACAGCGGAAGTGAAAAACTGTTTTTT. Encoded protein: CASEDSGSEKLFF. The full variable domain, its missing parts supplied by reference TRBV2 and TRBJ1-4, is EPEVTQTPSHQVTQMGQEVILRCVPISNHLYFYWYRQILGQKVEFLVSFYNNEISEKSEIFDDQFSVERPDGSNFTLKIRSTKLEDSAMYFCASEDSGSEKLFFGSGTQLSVL.

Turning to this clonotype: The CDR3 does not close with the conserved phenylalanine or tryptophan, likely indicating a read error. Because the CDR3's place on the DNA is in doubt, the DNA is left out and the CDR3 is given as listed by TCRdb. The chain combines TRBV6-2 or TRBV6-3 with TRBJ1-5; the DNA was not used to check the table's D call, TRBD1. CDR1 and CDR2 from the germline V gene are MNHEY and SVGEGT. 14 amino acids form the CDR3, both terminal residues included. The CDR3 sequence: CANSSPGQGALSHC.

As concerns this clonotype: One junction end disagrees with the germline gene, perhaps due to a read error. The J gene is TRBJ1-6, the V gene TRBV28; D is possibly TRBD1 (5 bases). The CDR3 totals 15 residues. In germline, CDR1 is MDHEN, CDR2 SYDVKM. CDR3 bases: TGTGCCTGCAGTTTAGAACCCGGGGCCCCTAGGTCCCTCCACTTT. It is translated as CACSLEPGAPRSLHF.

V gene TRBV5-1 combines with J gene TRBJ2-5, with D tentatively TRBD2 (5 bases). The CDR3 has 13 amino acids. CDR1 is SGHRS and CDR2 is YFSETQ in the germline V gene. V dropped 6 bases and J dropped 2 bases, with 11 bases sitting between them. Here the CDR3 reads CASTSRLQETQYF. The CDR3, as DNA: TGCGCCAGCACCTCGAGACTACAAGAGACCCAGTACTTC.

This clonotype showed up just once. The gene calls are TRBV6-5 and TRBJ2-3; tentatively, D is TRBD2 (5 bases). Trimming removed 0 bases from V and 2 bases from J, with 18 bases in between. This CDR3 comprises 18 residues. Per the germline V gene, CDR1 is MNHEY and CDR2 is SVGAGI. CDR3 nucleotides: TGTGCCAGCAGTTACTCGGACCAAACAGAGGGTCTCACAGATACGCAGTATTTT. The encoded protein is CASSYSDQTEGLTDTQYF.

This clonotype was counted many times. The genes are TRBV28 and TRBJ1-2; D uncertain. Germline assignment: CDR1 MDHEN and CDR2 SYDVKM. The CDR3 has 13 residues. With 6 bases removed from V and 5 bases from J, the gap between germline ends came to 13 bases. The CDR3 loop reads CASSPQNKYGYTF. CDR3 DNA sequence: TGTGCCAGCAGCCCGCAAAACAAGTATGGCTACACCTTC.

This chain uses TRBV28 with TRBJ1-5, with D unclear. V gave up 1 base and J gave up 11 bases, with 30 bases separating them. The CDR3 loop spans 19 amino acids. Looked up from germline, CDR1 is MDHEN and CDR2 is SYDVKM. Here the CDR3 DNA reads TGTGCCAGCAGTTTATTGATTTTGGGCAGTACCAATAGCAATGAGTCCCAGCATTTT. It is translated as CASSLLILGSTNSNESQHF. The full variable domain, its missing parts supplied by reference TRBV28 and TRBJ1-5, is DVKVTQSSRYLVKRTGEKVFLECVQDMDHENMFWYRQDPGLGLRLIYFSYDVKMKEKGDIPEGYSVSREKKERFSLILESASTNQTSMYLCASSLLILGSTNSNESQHFGDGTRLSIL.

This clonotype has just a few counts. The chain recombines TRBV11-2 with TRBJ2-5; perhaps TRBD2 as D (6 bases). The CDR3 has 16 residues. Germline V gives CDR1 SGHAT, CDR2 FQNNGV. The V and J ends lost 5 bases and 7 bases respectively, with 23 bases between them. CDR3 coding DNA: TGTGCCAGCAGCCTCCGAGTGCGACTAGGTGCTGGGACCCAGTACTTC. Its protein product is CASSLRVRLGAGTQYF.

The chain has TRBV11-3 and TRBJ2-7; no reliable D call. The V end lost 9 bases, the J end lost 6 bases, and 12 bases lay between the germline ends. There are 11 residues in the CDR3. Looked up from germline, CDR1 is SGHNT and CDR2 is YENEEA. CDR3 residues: CASSHNSEQYF. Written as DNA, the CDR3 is TGTGCCAGTAGCCATAACTCCGAGCAGTACTTC.

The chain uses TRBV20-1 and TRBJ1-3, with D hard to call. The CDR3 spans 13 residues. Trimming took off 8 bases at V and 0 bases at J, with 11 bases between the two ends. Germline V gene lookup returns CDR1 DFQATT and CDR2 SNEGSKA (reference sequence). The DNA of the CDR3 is TGCAGTACCAGGATGAGCTCTGGAAACACCATATATTTT. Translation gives CSTRMSSGNTIYF.

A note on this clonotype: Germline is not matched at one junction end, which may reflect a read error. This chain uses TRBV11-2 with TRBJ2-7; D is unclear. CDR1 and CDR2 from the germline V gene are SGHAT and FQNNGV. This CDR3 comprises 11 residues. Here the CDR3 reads CAGSLSYEQYF. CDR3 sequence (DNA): TGTGCCGGCAGCCTCAGCTACGAGCAGTACTTC.

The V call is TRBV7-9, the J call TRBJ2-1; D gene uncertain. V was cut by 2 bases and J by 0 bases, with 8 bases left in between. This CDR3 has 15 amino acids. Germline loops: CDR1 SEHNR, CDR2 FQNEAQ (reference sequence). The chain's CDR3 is CASSLFFRSYNEQFF. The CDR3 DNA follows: TGTGCCAGCAGCTTATTCTTCCGCTCCTACAATGAGCAGTTCTTC.

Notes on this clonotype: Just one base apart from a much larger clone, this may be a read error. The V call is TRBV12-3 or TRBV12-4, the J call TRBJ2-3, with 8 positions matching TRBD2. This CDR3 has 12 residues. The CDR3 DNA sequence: TGTGCCAGCACCCTCGGGGGGGATAAGCAGTATTTT. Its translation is CASTLGGDKQYF.